These T cell receptor beta chains were read from a single sample in a study of shared clonotypes between healthy human individuals. Clones were sequenced by immunoSEQ multiplex PCR, and TCRdb holds only the in-frame ones, with some missing. This sample has a few million clones, with around 95% found just once. Sample: naive CD8+ T cells from PBMCs. The source of these receptors is a man younger than 30 in good health. Some clones in this sample may be carry-over from other donors' samples. Both conserved end residues are part of each CDR3. Some rows mark clone size as missing; the rest say once, few, many or name a class of expanded clone.

>TRBV7-8|NA
CASSSGAGDPIDNEQFF
>TRBV19|few
CASGELYGYTF
>TRBV5-4|NA
CASSLGQGPFYEQYF
>TRBV7-9|NA
CASSSLTTPSYGYTF
>TRBV4-2|NA
CATRLGLYGYTF
>TRBV6-1|NA
CASRRAGYQETQYF
>TRBV25-1|NA
CASSESVEVPQTQYF
>TRBV2|NA
CASSDRLAGSDTQYF
>TRBV28|NA
CASSVAAYEQYF
>TRBV7-9|NA
CASIHSGSDTQYF
>TRBV7-3|NA
CASSFSGRGPYNEQFF
>TRBV30|NA
CAWSVREGEKLFF
>TRBV27|NA
CASSLFRTQNTEAFF
>TRBV6-6|NA
CASRWGEREKLFF
>TRBV4-2|NA
CASSNARGAAYEQYF
>TRBV4-1|NA
CASSQPAGAGETQYF
>TRBV7-9|few
CASSLGQLGQPQHF
>TRBV6-1|NA
CASFDYNEQFF
>TRBV29-1|NA
CSVPGQSSYEQYF
>TRBV4-1|NA
CASSQVGSRTINQPQHF
>TRBV7-3|NA
CASSLERAAKNIQYF
>TRBV25-1|NA
CASKGYEQYF
>TRBV6-5|NA
CASRYAGQGQDGYTF
>TRBV9|NA
CASSVTNTGELFF
>TRBV5-6|NA
CASSLLEETQYF
>TRBV4-2|NA
CASSQVGDTGELFF
>TRBV2|NA
CASSGDYANTGELFF
>TRBV29-1|NA
CSVGQVNTGELFF
>TRBV4-1|NA
CASSQTVEVGGTEAFF
>TRBV5-4|NA
CASSLDRGYNEQFF
>TRBV11-2|NA
CASSVGLAEETQYF
>TRBV5-5|NA
CASSLDGGGVNTEAFF
>TRBV9|NA
CASSAMTGEYLNTEAFF
>TRBV18|NA
CASSQPDGYEQYF
>TRBV11-2|NA
CASSLDYSLNQPQHF
>TRBV7-6|NA
CASTPRWGLDEKLFF
>TRBV19|NA
CASSMGGTNYNEQFF
>TRBV7-9|NA
CASSYPGRWNEQFF
>TRBV5-4|NA
CASSSEGYGYTF
>TRBV6-5|NA
CASSYGGLTELFF
>TRBV4-1|NA
CASSQDGGKVSYEQYF
>TRBV30|NA
CAWSAPIRERELFF
>TRBV4-1|NA
CASSQVGGQGEQYF
>TRBV28|NA
CASSLSGTVYGYTF
>TRBV5-1|NA
CASSLGPFGASSSYEQYF
>TRBV9|NA
CASSVGRSSEQFF